This T cell receptor beta chain was sequenced for a study of read filtering for tumor transcriptome and immune sequencing. Across the study: Among patients, some 17 were male and more than 11 female, aged 47 to 80 (mean about 69). After DNase treatment, RNA was made into whole-transcriptome libraries. Whole-study results and caveats: Single-read clonotypes: roughly 80% of IR-seq clonotypes (roughly 3.5% of reads), roughly 70% of RNA-seq clonotypes (nearly 45% of reads). IR-seq and RNA-seq agreed better without single-read clonotypes.

Trimming took 3 bases from V and 2 from J, leaving 13 bases between them. Germline assignment: CDR1 LNHDA and CDR2 SQIVND (reference sequence). The CDR3 totals 15 residues. From 350 to 500 ng of RNA, a library with molecular barcoded alpha/delta and beta/gamma adaptors was made. MiXCR, run by TCRdb on the reads, gives a single entry per CDR3 protein. The repertoire includes some 22,000 distinct CDR3 sequences, roughly an eighth of them detected once, and 60% to 80% sits in the top ten. As to this clonotype: Its antigen is still unknown.

The rearrangement links TRBV19 to TRBJ2-5; D unclear. The source is a donor over 35 with multiple myeloma. The material sequenced was a population of CD138-negative cells sorted from bone marrow. CDR3 sequence reads: CASSMASPGQETQYF. CDR3 in DNA: TGTGCCAGTAGTATGGCTTCCCCGGGTCAAGAGACCCAGTACTTC.